A single sample gave rise to the 7 T cell receptor beta chains below, sequenced in a study of Graves' ophthalmopathy and Graves' hyperthyroidism. Transcripts of RNA were the source for amplifying TCR beta CDR3 regions. The workflow started with a first-round RT-PCR run with HTBI primers and then moved on to a second-round multiplex PCR. TCRdb recomputed calls from the multiplex PCR reads with MiXCR, one row per CDR3 protein. The sample yields around 670,000 distinct CDR3 sequences, roughly two fifths seen once. The sample comprised peripheral blood. These receptors were taken from an adult man with Graves' ophthalmopathy.

This clonotype appeared many times. The chain is built from TRBV7-9 and TRBJ2-6; D is undetermined. The CDR3 contains 14 residues. CDR1 and CDR2 (germline): SEHNR, FQNEAQ (reference sequence). The V end lost 3 bases, the J end lost 3 bases, and 6 bases lay between the germline ends. For the CDR3, the DNA is TGTGCCAGCAGCTTCGTAGGTGGGGCCAACGTCCTGACTTTC. Its translation: CASSFVGGANVLTF. Filled out from reference TRBV7-9 and TRBJ2-6, the complete variable domain reads DTGVSQNPRHKITKRGQNVTFRCDPISEHNRLYWYRQTLGQGPEFLTYFQNEAQLEKSRLLSDRFSAERPKGSFSTLEIQRTEQGDSAMYLCASSFVGGANVLTFGAGSRLTVL.

V is TRBV20-1 and J is TRBJ2-7, with D perhaps TRBD1 or TRBD2 (5 bases each). Trimming pared 6 bases from V and 2 bases from J, leaving 14 bases between. The CDR3 is made up of 13 amino acids. Germline values: CDR1 DFQATT, CDR2 SNEGSKA (reference sequence). CDR3 coding DNA: TGCAGTGCCACAGCCGGGACGGCCTACGAGCAGTACTTC. Translation gives CSATAGTAYEQYF.

The rearrangement uses TRBV19 and TRBJ2-7, with D perhaps being TRBD1 or TRBD2 (5 bases each). Germline V lookup: CDR1 LNHDA, CDR2 SQIVND (reference sequence). Deletions cut 4 bases from V and 4 bases from J, with 17 bases between. The CDR3 loop spans 15 amino acids. The CDR3 sequence is CASSTTGTSRYEQYF. The CDR3 nucleotides read TGTGCCAGTAGTACGACCGGGACCTCACGGTACGAGCAGTACTTC.

This clonotype has only a few counts. The chain carries TRBV6-6 and TRBJ1-2, with TRBD1 as a possible D gene (5 bases). The CDR3 has 15 residues. CDR1 and CDR2 from the germline V gene are MNHNY and SVGAGI (reference sequence). Trimming stripped 5 bases from V and 6 bases from J, with 19 bases between. This CDR3 is CASSHLGTASHGYTF. CDR3 in DNA: TGTGCCAGCAGTCATCTCGGGACCGCTTCACATGGCTACACCTTC.

This clonotype was seen a handful of times. This chain joins TRBV9 and TRBJ2-7; either TRBD1 or TRBD2 may fit D (5 bases each). The CDR3 runs 15 residues. Trimming left V 6 bases short and J 0 bases short, with 16 bases between. The V gene's germline CDR1 is SGDLS and CDR2 YYNGEE. The CDR3 loop reads CASTLRLGVSYEQYF. DNA for the CDR3: TGTGCCAGCACCCTTCGTCTGGGGGTCTCCTACGAGCAGTACTTC.

This clonotype has just a few counts. J is TRBJ2-7 and V is TRBV12-3 or TRBV12-4; weak D call: TRBD2 (5 bases). V dropped 6 bases and J dropped 6 bases, with 15 bases sitting between them. This CDR3 region has 13 residues. The CDR3 loop is CASSDDGVREQYF. Here the CDR3 DNA reads TGTGCCAGCAGCGATGACGGGGTCCGCGAGCAGTACTTC.

The chain links TRBV25-1 to TRBJ1-2; unclear D gene. Looked up from germline, CDR1 is MGHDK and CDR2 is SYGVNS. This CDR3 is built from 15 residues. Trimming removed 3 bases at V and 0 bases at J, with 11 bases between. DNA for the CDR3: TGTGCCAGCAGTGATCCCCGGATTTCTAACTATGGCTACACCTTC. Its translation is CASSDPRISNYGYTF.